This is a list of T cell receptor beta chains from one sample in a study of Graves' ophthalmopathy and Graves' hyperthyroidism. From the multiplex PCR reads, TCRdb called clonotypes with MiXCR, one entry per CDR3 protein. Of approximately 700,000 distinct CDR3 sequences listed, about 38% are singletons. Material for sequencing was peripheral blood. The receptors come from an adult man with Graves' ophthalmopathy. CDR3s include the opening cysteine and the closing phenylalanine or tryptophan. Each record gives: J gene, clone size, D gene, V gene, CDR3 protein, CDR3 DNA. D genes are given only for firm matches. Where a row states a size, it is once, few, many or the class of an expanded clone; other rows omit it.

J gene: TRBJ1-2; clone size: -; D gene: TRBD1; V gene: TRBV29-1; CDR3 protein: CSAGTGSYTF; CDR3 DNA: TGCAGCGCCGGGACAGGCAGCTACACCTTC
J gene: TRBJ2-7; clone size: -; D gene: -; V gene: TRBV11-2; CDR3 protein: CASSLEVHEQYF; CDR3 DNA: TGTGCCAGCAGCTTAGAGGTGCACGAGCAGTACTTC
J gene: TRBJ1-5; clone size: many; D gene: -; V gene: TRBV19; CDR3 protein: CASSRQFNQPQHF; CDR3 DNA: TGTGCCAGTAGTCGGCAGTTCAATCAGCCCCAGCATTTT
J gene: TRBJ2-7; clone size: -; D gene: -; V gene: TRBV6-1; CDR3 protein: CASSEAYGEQYF; CDR3 DNA: TGTGCCAGCAGTGAGGCGTATGGCGAGCAGTACTTC
J gene: TRBJ1-6; clone size: -; D gene: TRBD1; V gene: TRBV10-3; CDR3 protein: CAISEPTGRSPLHF; CDR3 DNA: TGTGCCATCAGTGAGCCGACAGGGCGCTCACCCCTCCACTTT
J gene: TRBJ1-2; clone size: -; D gene: TRBD1; V gene: TRBV5-1; CDR3 protein: CASSLDGTGGYGYTF; CDR3 DNA: TGCGCCAGCAGCTTGGATGGGACAGGGGGCTATGGCTACACCTTC
J gene: TRBJ1-5; clone size: many; D gene: -; V gene: TRBV12-3/TRBV12-4; CDR3 protein: CASRPDSQPQHF; CDR3 DNA: TGTGCCAGCAGACCTGACAGTCAGCCCCAGCATTTT
J gene: TRBJ2-7; clone size: many; D gene: -; V gene: TRBV9; CDR3 protein: CATPGTLLLREQYF; CDR3 DNA: TGTGCCACCCCCGGGACATTGCTACTACGGGAGCAGTACTTC
J gene: TRBJ2-7; clone size: many; D gene: -; V gene: TRBV5-6; CDR3 protein: CASSKGHDAQYF; CDR3 DNA: TGTGCCAGCAGCAAAGGACATGACGCGCAGTACTTC
J gene: TRBJ2-5; clone size: -; D gene: -; V gene: TRBV24-1; CDR3 protein: CATSDQTGMETQYF; CDR3 DNA: TGTGCCACCAGTGACCAAACAGGGATGGAGACCCAGTACTTC
J gene: TRBJ1-5; clone size: many; D gene: TRBD1; V gene: TRBV5-8; CDR3 protein: CASSLDRTNQPQHF; CDR3 DNA: TGTGCCAGCAGCCTGGACAGGACCAATCAGCCCCAGCATTTT
J gene: TRBJ2-5; clone size: many; D gene: -; V gene: TRBV10-3; CDR3 protein: CAIRLSSGETQYF; CDR3 DNA: TGTGCCATCAGGCTCTCGTCAGGGGAGACCCAGTACTTC
J gene: TRBJ2-2; clone size: -; D gene: -; V gene: TRBV7-9; CDR3 protein: CASSPPGHRNTGELFF; CDR3 DNA: TGTGCCAGCTCACCACCCGGCCACAGAAACACCGGGGAGCTGTTTTTT
J gene: TRBJ2-7; clone size: few; D gene: -; V gene: TRBV10-3; CDR3 protein: CASSVTRNEQYF; CDR3 DNA: TGTGCCAGCAGTGTAACAAGGAACGAGCAGTACTTC
J gene: TRBJ2-7; clone size: -; D gene: -; V gene: TRBV29-1; CDR3 protein: CSVEVGSRDEQYF; CDR3 DNA: TGCAGCGTTGAAGTCGGCTCCAGGGACGAGCAGTACTTC
J gene: TRBJ1-4; clone size: -; D gene: TRBD1; V gene: TRBV10-2; CDR3 protein: CASSEDRGYHGVEDEKLFF; CDR3 DNA: TGCGCCAGCAGTGAGGACAGGGGGTACCACGGAGTTGAAGATGAAAAACTGTTTTTT
J gene: TRBJ1-5; clone size: many; D gene: -; V gene: TRBV2; CDR3 protein: CASSRSSQPQHF; CDR3 DNA: TGTGCCAGCAGTAGGAGTTCACAGCCCCAGCATTTT
J gene: TRBJ2-5; clone size: -; D gene: -; V gene: TRBV6-6; CDR3 protein: CASSYGEGQETQYF; CDR3 DNA: TGTGCCAGCAGTTACGGAGAGGGGCAAGAGACCCAGTACTTC
J gene: TRBJ1-1; clone size: many; D gene: -; V gene: TRBV14; CDR3 protein: CASSPRTASEAFF; CDR3 DNA: TGTGCCAGCAGCCCCCGGACGGCGTCTGAAGCTTTCTTT
J gene: TRBJ2-5; clone size: -; D gene: -; V gene: TRBV7-3; CDR3 protein: CASSRGSDGETQYF; CDR3 DNA: TGTGCCAGCTCAAGGGGGTCCGATGGAGAGACCCAGTACTTC
J gene: TRBJ1-3; clone size: many; D gene: -; V gene: TRBV24-1; CDR3 protein: CATSDGILSGNTIYF; CDR3 DNA: TGTGCCACCAGTGATGGCATCCTCTCTGGAAACACCATATATTTT
J gene: TRBJ1-1; clone size: many; D gene: -; V gene: TRBV7-8; CDR3 protein: CASRIWVREDTEAFF; CDR3 DNA: TGTGCCAGCAGGATCTGGGTCAGGGAGGACACTGAAGCTTTCTTT
J gene: TRBJ1-1; clone size: few; D gene: -; V gene: TRBV6-6; CDR3 protein: CASSYIGGTEAFF; CDR3 DNA: TGTGCCAGCAGTTACATCGGGGGTACTGAAGCTTTCTTT
J gene: TRBJ2-7; clone size: many; D gene: -; V gene: TRBV20-1; CDR3 protein: CSAKAEVGLYEQYF; CDR3 DNA: TGCAGTGCTAAGGCAGAGGTGGGACTCTACGAGCAGTACTTC